The sequence of this T cell receptor (beta chain) was determined in a study of T cell responses to AZD1222 COVID-19 vaccine. Study summary: Second doses that came at about 4 or about 12 weeks were put together. Study observations and caveats: The CD4 TCRs associated with vaccination extended across spike and predominated at 160-218 and 743-854.

About this clone: The antigen remains unidentified.

TCRdb's table, derived via immunoSEQ multiplex PCR, lists solely in-frame clones and lacks some. The sample consists of tens of thousands of clones, around 83% of them appearing once. In germline, CDR1 is SGHTA, CDR2 FQGNSA. With 3 bases removed from V and 3 bases from J, the gap between germline ends came to 16 bases. The CDR3 runs 16 residues. The chain uses TRBV7-2 and TRBJ2-3; perhaps TRBD2 as D (5 bases). The specimen was peripheral blood, collected on day 0 of AZD1222 vaccination. This clonotype was obtained from an adult in good health. This CDR3 is CASSLAGSLMTDTQYF. For the CDR3, the DNA is TGTGCCAGCAGCTTGGCGGGCTCACTCATGACAGATACGCAGTATTTT.